The clone carrying this TCR beta chain has only a few counts. Germline CDR1 reads SGHNT; CDR2 reads YYREEE (reference sequence). This CDR3 region has 16 residues. The ends were cut back, 4 bases at V and 5 bases at J, with 20 bases in the middle. This sample was included in a study of beta chain features in type 1 diabetes. The authors reverse transcribed all of the isolated RNA, so sequencing captured expressed TCRB transcripts. Method: immunoSEQ multiplex PCR; TCRdb's copy keeps in-frame clones and lacks some. The sample consists of about 320,000 clones, around 15% of them appearing once. The chain carries TRBV5-4 and TRBJ2-3, with D possibly matching TRBD1 (5 bases). The receptor was isolated from a young man in good health. Sequencing was performed on central memory CD4+ T cells from blood. The CDR3 coding sequence is TGTGCCAGCAGCAACCGGAAGGACCGCCAGGGAGATACGCAGTATTTT. It is translated as CASSNRKDRQGDTQYF.